The clone carrying this T cell receptor beta chain was found a few times. TCRdb re-called the 5' RACE reads through MiXCR, storing one row per CDR3 protein. The sample lists approximately 560,000 distinct CDR3 sequences, roughly a sixth occurring once. These data are taken from a study of T-cell memory formation after mild COVID-19. Germline V gives CDR1 SGHTA, CDR2 FQGNSA. There are 17 residues in the CDR3. Trimming stripped 0 bases from V and 0 bases from J, with 12 bases between. The rearrangement uses TRBV7-2 and TRBJ1-3; possible D gene TRBD1, 5 bases. The source is an adult woman who had mild COVID-19 (a few samples of this study predate the infection). Cell type and time point are not known. The specimen sequenced was PBMCs or a T cell subset sorted from them (not recorded which). CDR3 in amino acids: CASSLAWTSNSGNTIYF. CDR3 sequence (DNA): TGTGCCAGCAGCTTAGCTTGGACATCGAACTCTGGAAACACCATATATTTT. The complete variable domain, with remaining parts taken from reference TRBV7-2 and TRBJ1-3, reads GAGVSQSPSNKVTEKGKDVELRCDPISGHTALYWYRQSLGQGLEFLIYFQGNSAPDKSGLPSDRFSAERTGGSVSTLTIQRTQQEDSAVYLCASSLAWTSNSGNTIYFGEGSWLTVV.